The next 31 T cell receptor beta chains were all read from a single sample in a study of vaccination and CD4 T cells after COVID-19. CD4+ T cells that had been cultured provided DNA sequenced with the Oncomine TCR Beta short-read assay. TCRdb re-called the PCR reads with MiXCR, one entry per CDR3 protein. The sample has some 7,700 distinct CDR3 sequences, about 50% seen once. The antigens for these receptors are not known. Treatment reported: roughly 11-day PBMC culture with coronavirus spike peptide pools or control peptides (ViraFEST assay). Sequencing was performed on CD4+ T cells from blood, cultured in vitro. These receptors were collected from a human donor who had recovered from COVID-19.

Judged by abundance, this clonotype is large (0.1 to 1%). The gene calls are TRBV27 and TRBJ2-3; D uncertain. Germline V gene sequence: CDR1 MNHEY, CDR2 SMNVEV (reference sequence). The germline V and J ends were trimmed by 6 bases and 2 bases, with 9 bases remaining between them. This CDR3 is 13 amino acids long. In DNA form, the CDR3 reads TGTGCCAGCAGCCTATTCCCCACAGATACGCAGTATTTT. Residues: CASSLFPTDTQYF.

The chain uses TRBV11-2 and TRBJ1-1; D is perhaps TRBD1 (6 bases). Germline loops: CDR1 SGHAT, CDR2 FQNNGV. V was trimmed by 5 bases and J by 11 bases, leaving 27 bases between them. The CDR3 covers 16 residues. The CDR3 DNA is TGTGCCAGCAGCCCATTGCGCTCCCGGGGGCCGCGTCGGGCTTTCTTT. The encoded protein is CASSPLRSRGPRRAFF.

This clonotype was detected a few times. The chain recombines TRBV7-9 with TRBJ1-2, with D perhaps matching TRBD1 (5 bases). The CDR3 sequence is 13 residues long. Germline V lookup: CDR1 SEHNR, CDR2 FQNEAQ (reference sequence). V lost 0 bases to trimming and J lost 8 bases, with 10 bases between them. The DNA of the CDR3 is TGTGCCAGCAGCTTAGCAGGGACGGACGGCTACACCTTC. Protein sequence: CASSLAGTDGYTF. The full variable domain, with the rest looked up from reference TRBV7-9 and TRBJ1-2, is DTGVSQNPRHKITKRGQNVTFRCDPISEHNRLYWYRQTLGQGPEFLTYFQNEAQLEKSRLLSDRFSAERPKGSFSTLEIQRTEQGDSAMYLCASSLAGTDGYTFGSGTRLTVV.

This chain uses TRBV5-4 with TRBJ2-2; TRBD2 might be the D (5 bases). The CDR3 has 15 amino acids. Germline CDR1 SGHNT, CDR2 YYREEE (reference sequence). Deletions cut 0 bases from V and 7 bases from J, with 13 bases between. The CDR3 is CASSLGGNRGGELFF. The CDR3 nucleotides are TGTGCCAGCAGCTTGGGAGGGAATCGGGGCGGGGAGCTGTTTTTT. Full variable domain (remainder filled in from reference TRBV5-4 and TRBJ2-2): ETGVTQSPTHLIKTRGQQVTLRCSSQSGHNTVSWYQQALGQGPQFIFQYYREEENGRGNFPPRFSGLQFPNYSSELNVNALELDDSALYLCASSLGGNRGGELFFGEGSRLTVL.

The V call is TRBV7-2, the J call TRBJ2-2; unclear D gene. Looked up from germline, CDR1 is SGHTA and CDR2 is FQGNSA. This CDR3 spans 14 amino acids. The ends were cut back, 6 bases at V and 2 bases at J, with 10 bases in the middle. CDR3 sequence reads: CASRYTENTGELFF. The CDR3 DNA follows: TGTGCCAGCAGGTACACAGAAAACACCGGGGAGCTGTTTTTT.

This clonotype was counted between two and nine times. The chain carries TRBV7-2 and TRBJ2-3; D not resolved. V was shortened by 5 bases and J by 1 base, with 16 bases between the two germline ends. The CDR3 is made up of 16 amino acids. CDR1 and CDR2 (germline): SGHTA, FQGNSA. CDR3 sequence: CASSPRTQLGTDTQYF. CDR3 coding DNA: TGTGCCAGCAGCCCGCGGACCCAGCTGGGCACAGATACGCAGTATTTT.

The chain carries TRBV5-5 and TRBJ1-5; 7 bases match TRBD1. This CDR3 has 15 amino acids. CDR1 SGHKS and CDR2 YYEKEE come from the germline V gene (reference sequence). The V segment lost 0 bases and the J segment 4 bases; nucleotides outside the gene matches: 4. The CDR3 is CASSLGTGLNQPQHF. CDR3 sequence (DNA): TGTGCCAGCAGCTTGGGGACAGGCTTAAATCAGCCCCAGCATTTT.

This clonotype occurred a few times. The chain links TRBV20-1 to TRBJ1-1, with TRBD1 matching 10 bases. Germline V gene lookup returns CDR1 DFQATT and CDR2 SNEGSKA (reference sequence). With V trimmed by 2 bases and J by 4 bases, 13 bases remained unmatched. The CDR3 contains 17 residues. CDR3 sequence: CSARPPTGGDLGTEAFF. CDR3 coding DNA: TGCAGTGCTAGACCACCGACAGGGGGCGATTTGGGCACTGAAGCTTTCTTT.

As regards this clonotype: The junction shows a germline mismatch at one end, possibly a read error. This sequence joins TRBV23-1 and TRBJ1-5; D might be TRBD1 (5 bases). TRBV23-1 is an ORF; its function is uncertain. The length of the CDR3 is 17 residues. The CDR3 is CASSQWGREGSNQSQHF. In DNA form, the CDR3 reads TGCGCCAGCAGTCAATGGGGCAGGGAAGGAAGCAATCAGTCCCAGCATTTT.

This clonotype has just one count. As DNA, the CDR3 is TGTGCCAGCAGTTCTACTAGCGGGAGGGCGGCCGAGCAGTACTTC. Its protein product is CASSSTSGRAAEQYF. This chain connects TRBV6-5 to TRBJ2-7; 13 nucleotides agree with TRBD2. Germline V gene data show CDR1 as MNHEY and CDR2 as SVGAGI. The junction had 6 bases not matched to a gene; V was cut back by 4 bases and J by 6 bases. The CDR3 is 15 amino acids.

This clonotype appeared a single time. Here the CDR3 DNA reads TGCAGTGCAGTAAACAGGGGGGGCGTCCCTGAAGCTTTCTTT. Protein: CSAVNRGGVPEAFF. V usage is TRBV20-1 and J usage is TRBJ1-1; 8 nucleotides line up with TRBD1. V shed 6 bases and J 6 bases; nucleotides not matched to a gene: 12. The CDR3 runs 14 residues. Germline CDR1 and CDR2: DFQATT and SNEGSKA (reference sequence).

This chain joins TRBV18 and TRBJ1-2, with 7 bases aligning to TRBD1. The CDR3 contains 15 residues. The V gene end was trimmed by 3 bases and the J gene end by 4 bases; junction bases not matched to a gene: 8. CDR1 is KGHSH, CDR2 LQKENI, per germline. CDR3 in amino acids: CASSPMTGNLYGYTF. The CDR3 DNA reads as TGTGCCAGCTCACCCATGACAGGGAACCTCTATGGCTACACCTTC.

The count of this clonotype is one. This chain connects TRBV6-1 to TRBJ1-2; TRBD1 matches at 8 bases. The length of the CDR3 is 17 residues. V trimming: 6 bases; J trimming: 3 bases; junction bases outside the gene matches: 15. Germline loops: CDR1 MNHNS, CDR2 SASEGT. The chain's CDR3 is CASRSRQGRNEDYGYTF. The CDR3 DNA reads as TGTGCCAGCAGGTCGCGACAGGGGAGGAACGAGGACTATGGCTACACCTTC.

In its sample, this clonotype was seen a few times. The chain is built from TRBV6-1 and TRBJ1-1; TRBD1 matches 9 bases. Germline V gene lookup returns CDR1 MNHNS and CDR2 SASEGT. V gave up 5 bases and J gave up 3 bases; unmatched junction bases: 4. There are 14 residues in the CDR3. CDR3 in amino acids: CASSPDRGYTEAFF. As DNA, the CDR3 is TGTGCCAGCAGTCCGGACAGGGGTTACACTGAAGCTTTCTTT.

The chain has TRBV4-2 and TRBJ2-5; 8 bases align to TRBD1. The junction had 4 bases not matched to a gene; V was cut back by 0 bases and J by 4 bases. This CDR3 contains 15 residues. Germline values: CDR1 LGHNA, CDR2 YNFKEQ. The CDR3, as DNA: TGTGCCAGCAGCCAAGAAAACAGGGGGACAGAGACCCAGTACTTC. The encoded protein is CASSQENRGTETQYF.

CDR3 in amino acids: CASSLYGGNEAFF. CDR3 DNA: TGTGCCAGCAGTTTATACGGAGGCAATGAAGCTTTCTTT. The chain links TRBV27 to TRBJ1-1; D gene ambiguous. Trimming removed 1 base from V and 7 bases from J, with 10 bases in between. This CDR3 is 13 amino acids long. The germline gives CDR1 MNHEY, CDR2 SMNVEV (reference sequence).

The chain joins TRBV7-2 to TRBJ2-7; D may correspond to TRBD1 or TRBD2 (5 bases each). The germline V and J ends were trimmed by 3 bases and 2 bases, with 11 bases remaining between them. From germline, CDR1 is SGHTA and CDR2 FQGNSA. The CDR3 has 14 amino acids. CDR3 region: CASSFRDGAYEQYF. CDR3 DNA: TGTGCCAGCAGCTTCAGGGACGGGGCCTACGAGCAGTACTTC.

V and J are TRBV29-1 and TRBJ2-2; the match to TRBD1 covers 7 bases. V lost 3 bases and J lost 0; bases outside the gene matches: 7. This CDR3 is built from 16 residues. Germline assignment: CDR1 SQVTM and CDR2 ANQGSEA. The CDR3 protein is CSVDKGDSANTGELFF. Written as DNA, the CDR3 is TGCAGCGTTGATAAGGGGGACAGCGCGAACACCGGGGAGCTGTTTTTT.

This clonotype was counted a few times. V gene TRBV6-1 combines with J gene TRBJ1-6; 8 nucleotides agree with TRBD1. This CDR3 comprises 14 residues. Germline CDR1 reads MNHNS; CDR2 reads SASEGT. The trim removed 7 bases at V and 8 bases at J, leaving 7 bases unmatched. The DNA for the CDR3 is TGTGCCAGCATGATGCAGGGGGCCGATTCACCCCTCCACTTT. Its protein product is CASMMQGADSPLHF.

The chain couples TRBV28 to TRBJ2-1, with 9 bases aligning to TRBD2. The CDR3 has 15 residues. Germline values: CDR1 MDHEN, CDR2 SYDVKM. J gave up 2 bases and V 5 bases, and 4 bases lay outside the gene matches. In DNA form, the CDR3 reads TGTGCCAGCAGTAGACCTAGCGGGACCTACAATGAGCAGTTCTTC. It yields the protein CASSRPSGTYNEQFF.

The table lists this clonotype with a few counts. The chain uses TRBV6-1 and TRBJ1-2, with D tentatively TRBD1 (6 bases). The CDR3 loop spans 13 amino acids. In germline, CDR1 is MNHNS, CDR2 SASEGT. V lost 8 bases to trimming and J lost 6 bases, with 16 bases between them. The CDR3 here is CASGGGTRDGYTF. The CDR3 DNA reads TGTGCCAGCGGGGGTGGGACACGGGATGGCTACACCTTC.

This clonotype came up a few times. The chain has TRBV7-3 and TRBJ2-2; TRBD2 agrees at 8 bases. From germline, CDR1 is SGHTA and CDR2 FQGTGA. J was trimmed by 7 bases and V by 6 bases; bases with no gene match: 7. CDR3 size: 14 residues. The CDR3 nucleotides are TGTGCCAGCAGGCCAGCGGGGGCCGGCGGGGAGCTGTTTTTT. Residues: CASRPAGAGGELFF.

The chain combines TRBV5-1 with TRBJ1-5; D not certain. Germline values: CDR1 SGHRS, CDR2 YFSETQ. This CDR3 is built from 13 residues. Trimming removed 5 bases from V and 4 bases from J, with 10 bases in between. CDR3 loop: CASRANKNQPQHF. CDR3 nucleotides: TGCGCCAGCAGGGCAAATAAGAATCAGCCCCAGCATTTT.

This chain connects TRBV6-1 to TRBJ2-1, with 8 positions matching TRBD2. V gave up 3 bases and J gave up 0 bases; unmatched junction bases: 4. The CDR3 is 16 residues long. Germline loops: CDR1 MNHNS, CDR2 SASEGT. CDR3 region: CASSDGGDLSYNEQFF. CDR3 coding DNA: TGTGCCAGCAGTGACGGGGGGGACCTCTCCTACAATGAGCAGTTCTTC.

The chain uses TRBV5-1 and TRBJ1-2; D gene unclear. From germline, CDR1 is SGHRS and CDR2 YFSETQ. CDR3 length: 13 residues. The V and J ends lost 0 bases and 6 bases respectively, with 9 bases between them. The CDR3 loop is CASSLGLSDGYTF. In nucleotides, the CDR3 is TGCGCCAGCAGCTTGGGACTAAGTGATGGCTACACCTTC.

This clonotype was observed a few times. The J gene is TRBJ1-1, the V gene TRBV10-1, with TRBD1 matching 8 bases. J lost 7 bases, V lost 2 bases, and 9 bases had no gene match. CDR3 length: 15 residues. Germline CDR1 is WNHNN and CDR2 is SYGVQD (reference sequence). The CDR3 protein is CASSEALDRESEAFF. CDR3 coding DNA: TGCGCCAGCAGTGAGGCCCTGGACAGGGAGAGTGAAGCTTTCTTT.

The chain links TRBV5-4 to TRBJ1-1; D is perhaps TRBD1 (5 bases). Trimming removed 2 bases at V and 0 bases at J, with 8 bases between. Germline-derived CDR1 and CDR2 are SGHNT and YYREEE (reference sequence). CDR3 size: 14 residues. The CDR3 DNA reads TGTGCCAGCAGCTTTGGGGCAGTGAACACTGAAGCTTTCTTT. It specifies CASSFGAVNTEAFF.

The chain's CDR3 is CASSRGTGQETQYF. DNA for the CDR3: TGCGCCAGCAGCAGAGGGACGGGCCAAGAGACCCAGTACTTC. The rearrangement joins TRBV5-1 to TRBJ2-5, with D perhaps being TRBD1 or TRBD2 (5 bases each). V was trimmed by 4 bases and J by 1 base, leaving 11 bases between them. This CDR3 comprises 14 residues. The germline gives CDR1 SGHRS, CDR2 YFSETQ.

The chain has TRBV7-8 and TRBJ1-2, with 8 nucleotides matching TRBD1. This CDR3 has 13 residues. Looked up from germline, CDR1 is SGHVS and CDR2 is FQNEAQ. With V trimmed by 2 bases and J by 5 bases, 1 base remained unmatched. This CDR3 reads CASSLQGAYGYTF. The CDR3 DNA sequence: TGTGCCAGCAGCTTACAGGGGGCTTATGGCTACACCTTC.

This clonotype showed up just a few times. V gene TRBV20-1 combines with J gene TRBJ2-7; the D is unclear. The V and J ends lost 3 bases and 3 bases respectively, with 12 bases between them. Germline CDR1 DFQATT, CDR2 SNEGSKA (reference sequence). CDR3 length: 13 amino acids. CDR3 loop: CSASDGGVYEQYF. CDR3 DNA sequence: TGCAGTGCTAGCGACGGTGGTGTCTACGAGCAGTACTTC.

The V gene is TRBV6-2 or TRBV6-3, the J gene TRBJ2-4, with TRBD1 matching 8 bases. The germline V gene encodes CDR1 MNHEY and CDR2 SVGEGT. Trimming removed 0 bases from V and 3 bases from J; junction bases left unmatched: 4. CDR3 length equals 16 residues. CDR3 loop: CASSYSGQGGKNIQYF. The CDR3 region has the DNA TGTGCCAGCAGTTACTCAGGACAGGGCGGCAAAAACATTCAGTACTTC.